Below are 16 T cell receptor beta chains sequenced from a single sample in a study of beta chain features in type 1 diabetes. All of the isolated RNA was reverse transcribed, so expressed TCRB transcripts were sequenced. TCRdb's copy holds only in-frame clones and misses some; the assay was immunoSEQ multiplex PCR. The sample gives almost 250,000 clones, approximately 14% of which show up once; roughly 0.024% is in the top ten. Material for sequencing was naive CD4+ T cells from blood. These receptors were collected from a woman aged 40 to 50 in good health.

The rearrangement links TRBV2 to TRBJ2-7, with D unresolved. V was trimmed by 5 bases and J by 5 bases, leaving 4 bases between them. This CDR3 has 10 amino acids. CDR1 SNHLY and CDR2 FYNNEI come from the germline V gene. Written as DNA, the CDR3 is TGTGCCAGCAGTCAGAACGAGCAGTACTTC. Residues: CASSQNEQYF.

A few counts support this clone. CDR3 protein: CASQGLAGAFQETQYF. The CDR3 bases are TGCGCCAGCCAGGGACTAGCGGGGGCCTTCCAAGAGACCCAGTACTTC. This chain connects TRBV5-1 to TRBJ2-5, with 14 positions matching TRBD2. There are 16 residues in the CDR3. V trimming: 7 bases; J trimming: 1 base; junction bases outside the gene matches: 6. Looked up from germline, CDR1 is SGHRS and CDR2 is YFSETQ.

J is TRBJ2-2 and V is TRBV28; 9 bases map to TRBD2. The V gene end was trimmed by 6 bases and the J gene end by 4 bases; junction bases not matched to a gene: 6. Germline loops: CDR1 MDHEN, CDR2 SYDVKM. The CDR3 has 15 amino acids. The CDR3 bases are TGTGCCAGCAGGACCAATAGCGGGGGCACCGGGGAGCTGTTTTTT. It translates to CASRTNSGGTGELFF.

The V and J genes are TRBV7-8 and TRBJ2-3; 7 positions agree with TRBD1. The CDR3 runs to 15 residues. Looked up from germline, CDR1 is SGHVS and CDR2 is FQNEAQ. J gave up 1 base and V 3 bases, and 4 bases lay outside the gene matches. CDR3 residues: CASSFHRGGTDTQYF. The DNA of the CDR3 is TGTGCCAGCAGCTTTCACAGGGGTGGCACAGATACGCAGTATTTT. The complete variable domain, with remaining parts taken from reference TRBV7-8 and TRBJ2-3, reads GAGVSQSPRYKVAKRGQDVALRCDPISGHVSLFWYQQALGQGPEFLTYFQNEAQLDKSGLPSDRFFAERPEGSVSTLKIQRTQQEDSAVYLCASSFHRGGTDTQYFGPGTRLTVL.

V gene TRBV7-8 combines with J gene TRBJ1-1; maybe TRBD1 (6 bases). V lost 1 base and J 4 bases, leaving 10 bases between the germline ends. The CDR3 extends over 14 amino acids. Germline CDR1 and CDR2: SGHVS and FQNEAQ. The CDR3 loop is CASSLVDSATEAFF. The CDR3 region has the DNA TGTGCCAGCAGCTTAGTGGACAGTGCCACTGAAGCTTTCTTT.

V is TRBV19 and J is TRBJ2-1; 13 bases agree with TRBD2. Germline V gene data show CDR1 as LNHDA and CDR2 as SQIVND (reference sequence). The CDR3 sequence is 15 residues long. J lost 6 bases, V lost 5 bases, and 4 bases had no gene match. The CDR3 loop reads CASSPTSGGPNEQFF. The CDR3 DNA reads as TGTGCCAGTAGTCCGACTAGCGGGGGGCCCAATGAGCAGTTCTTC.

V usage is TRBV6-5 and J usage is TRBJ2-5, with D possibly being TRBD1 (6 bases). The germline gives CDR1 MNHEY, CDR2 SVGAGI. V lost 8 bases and J lost 4, with 17 bases in between. CDR3 length: 14 amino acids. DNA of the CDR3: TGTGCCAGCCGGACCACAGGGAGCGGAGAGACCCAGTACTTC. Protein: CASRTTGSGETQYF.

This clone has a handful of counts. The chain uses TRBV7-9 and TRBJ2-5; D possibly corresponds to TRBD2 (6 bases). Germline V gives CDR1 SEHNR, CDR2 FQNEAQ (reference sequence). The CDR3 totals 14 residues. Trimming removed 1 base from V and 5 bases from J, with 11 bases in between. CDR3 region: CASSLGDLRETQYF. CDR3 DNA: TGTGCCAGCAGCTTAGGGGACTTACGCGAGACCCAGTACTTC.

This clone was found a few times. This chain joins TRBV5-1 and TRBJ2-1, with TRBD1 matching 7 bases. Germline V CDR1 and CDR2: SGHRS, YFSETQ. CDR3 length: 16 amino acids. The V gene end was trimmed by 7 bases and the J gene end by 6 bases; junction bases not matched to a gene: 16. CDR3 coding DNA: TGCGCCAGCGGCCCACCCCCCGGGACAGTAGGCAATGAGCAGTTCTTC. Amino acid sequence: CASGPPPGTVGNEQFF. The variable domain in full, with the rest retrieved from reference TRBV5-1 and TRBJ2-1, is KAGVTQTPRYLIKTRGQQVTLSCSPISGHRSVSWYQQTPGQGLQFLFEYFSETQRNKGNFPGRFSGRQFSNSRSEMNVSTLELGDSALYLCASGPPPGTVGNEQFFGPGTRLTVL.

The chain recombines TRBV9 with TRBJ2-3; D might be TRBD1 (5 bases). V was clipped by 0 bases and J by 3 bases, with 11 bases between them. There are 15 residues in the CDR3. Germline assignment: CDR1 SGDLS and CDR2 YYNGEE. Written as DNA, the CDR3 is TGTGCCAGCAGCGTAGAGGCAGGGCGAACAGATACGCAGTATTTT. Translating it yields CASSVEAGRTDTQYF.

The genes are TRBV25-1 and TRBJ2-1, with a tentative D call TRBD1 (8 bases). Germline CDR1 is MGHDK and CDR2 is SYGVNS. Deletions cut 1 base from V and 6 bases from J, with 16 bases between. The CDR3 extends over 16 amino acids. The CDR3 DNA sequence: TGTGCCAGCAGTGAATGGGGGGGCAGGGGGCTCAATGAGCAGTTCTTC. Protein product: CASSEWGGRGLNEQFF.

The chain carries TRBV19 and TRBJ2-5, with D perhaps matching TRBD2 (5 bases). The CDR3 is made up of 13 amino acids. Germline lookup yields CDR1 LNHDA and CDR2 SQIVND (reference sequence). Between the trimmed V and J ends, which lost 1 base and 5 bases, there was a span of 8 bases. CDR3 amino acids: CASSIVGEETQYF. CDR3 sequence (DNA): TGTGCCAGTAGTATAGTCGGGGAGGAGACCCAGTACTTC.

This clone was seen more than once but under ten times. Distinct nucleotide sequences in the sample also encode this CDR3. The gene calls are TRBV5-1 and TRBJ2-2; possible D gene TRBD2, 6 bases. The CDR3 is 15 residues long. V gave up 2 bases and J gave up 0 bases, with 8 bases separating them. CDR1 and CDR2 from the germline V gene are SGHRS and YFSETQ. The CDR3: CASSFSGANTGELFF. The CDR3 coding sequence is TGCGCCAGCAGCTTTTCGGGAGCGAACACCGGGGAGCTGTTTTTT.

This clone was seen only a few times. The V gene is TRBV6-1, the J gene TRBJ2-3; no clear D. V was shortened by 5 bases and J by 6 bases, with 9 bases between the two germline ends. The CDR3 has 12 amino acids. CDR1 MNHNS and CDR2 SASEGT come from the germline V gene. As DNA, the CDR3 is TGTGCCAGCAGTCTGACCGGGGATACGCAGTATTTT. Its protein is CASSLTGDTQYF.

This rearrangement joins TRBV5-4 to TRBJ1-1, with D tentatively TRBD1 (5 bases). Germline CDR1 and CDR2: SGHNT and YYREEE (reference sequence). CDR3 length: 13 amino acids. V dropped 6 bases and J dropped 6 bases, with 15 bases sitting between them. The CDR3 DNA sequence: TGTGCCAGCAAACAGGAACTCTTTTCTGAAGCTTTCTTT. It specifies CASKQELFSEAFF.

Turning to this clone: The sample carries other DNA sequences with the same CDR3. V is TRBV18 and J is TRBJ2-5; a possible D gene is TRBD1 (6 bases). This CDR3 comprises 14 residues. Trimming removed 3 bases at V and 2 bases at J, with 10 bases between. Germline V gives CDR1 KGHSH, CDR2 LQKENI. The CDR3 region is CASSPTDSQETQYF. The CDR3 DNA sequence: TGTGCCAGCTCACCTACGGACAGTCAAGAGACCCAGTACTTC.